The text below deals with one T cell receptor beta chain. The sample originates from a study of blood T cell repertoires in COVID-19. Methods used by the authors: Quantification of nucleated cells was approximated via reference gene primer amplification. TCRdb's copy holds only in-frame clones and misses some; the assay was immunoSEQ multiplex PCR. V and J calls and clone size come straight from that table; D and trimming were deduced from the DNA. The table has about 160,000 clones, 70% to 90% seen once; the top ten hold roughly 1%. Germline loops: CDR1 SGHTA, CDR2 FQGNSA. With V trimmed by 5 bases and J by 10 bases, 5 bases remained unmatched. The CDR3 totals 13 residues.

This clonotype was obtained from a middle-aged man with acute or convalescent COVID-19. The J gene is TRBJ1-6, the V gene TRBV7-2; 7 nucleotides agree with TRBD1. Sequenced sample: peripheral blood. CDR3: CASSINRGSPLHF. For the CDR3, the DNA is TGTGCCAGCAGCATAAACAGGGGATCACCCCTCCACTTT.